This TCR beta chain derives from a study of Ad26.COV2.S vaccination and SARS-CoV-2 variants. Study summary: Intramuscular Ad26.COV2.S at 5x10^10 or 1x10^11 viral particles.

About this clone: Its antigen remains unidentified.

Noted treatment: roughly 20 received Ad26.COV2.S at low or high dose, single or two shots; roughly five received placebo; per-sample allocation not given. It was on day 63 after the first vaccine or placebo injection that samples were taken. The table came from immunoSEQ multiplex PCR; TCRdb's copy has only in-frame clones and leaves some out. The table lists 300,000 to 350,000 clones, less than 90% of them singletons. Study findings and constraints: Vaccine and placebo recipients had comparable breadth of non-spike TCRs. Higher spike-specific TCR breadth was found in vaccine recipients than in placebo recipients.

Germline V lookup: CDR1 LGHNA, CDR2 YSLEER. The CDR3 sequence is 15 residues long. V was clipped by 0 bases and J by 3 bases, with 10 bases between them. This material consisted of peripheral blood, taken in a trial of Ad26.COV2.S vaccine versus placebo. The chain is built from TRBV4-3 and TRBJ2-3; D uncertain. The receptor was isolated from a person between 18 and 59 years old who received the Ad26.COV2.S COVID-19 vaccine or a placebo. The CDR3 region is CASSQDRLRTDTQYF. DNA for the CDR3: TGCGCCAGCAGCCAAGATCGTCTTAGGACAGATACGCAGTATTTT.